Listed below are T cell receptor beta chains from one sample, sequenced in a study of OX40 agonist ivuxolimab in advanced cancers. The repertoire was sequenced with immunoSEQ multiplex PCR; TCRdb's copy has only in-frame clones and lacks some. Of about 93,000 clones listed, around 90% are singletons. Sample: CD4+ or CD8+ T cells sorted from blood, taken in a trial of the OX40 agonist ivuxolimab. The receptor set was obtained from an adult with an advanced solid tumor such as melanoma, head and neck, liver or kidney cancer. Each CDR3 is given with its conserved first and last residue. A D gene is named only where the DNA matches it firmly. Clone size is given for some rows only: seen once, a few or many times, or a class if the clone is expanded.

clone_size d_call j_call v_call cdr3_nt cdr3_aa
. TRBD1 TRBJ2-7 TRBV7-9 TGTGCCAGCAGCACCCGACAGGGTTGGGACGAGCAGTACTTC CASSTRQGWDEQYF
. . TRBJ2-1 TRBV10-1 TGCGCCAGAATACTAGAAGGCAATGAGCAGTTCTTC CARILEGNEQFF
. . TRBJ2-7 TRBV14 TGTGCCAGCAGCCATCGAACGGTTCCCCGCTCCTACGAGCAGTACTTC CASSHRTVPRSYEQYF
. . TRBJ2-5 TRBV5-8 TGTGCCAGCAGCTTCCCGGTCCAATGGGTCCAAGAGACCCAGTACTTC CASSFPVQWVQETQYF
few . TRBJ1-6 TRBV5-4 TGTGCCAGCAGCTTGGCCGGCAGGGGAGGAGCCCTCCACTTT CASSLAGRGGALHF
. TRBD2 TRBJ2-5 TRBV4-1 TGCGCCAGCAGCCAAGGAGGGACTAGCGGGGGGGAGCAAGAGACCCAGTACTTC CASSQGGTSGGEQETQYF
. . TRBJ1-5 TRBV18 TGTGCCAGCTCACCGGAAGATACAACGGGTCAGCCCCAGCATTTT CASSPEDTTGQPQHF
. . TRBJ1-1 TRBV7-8 TGTGCCAGCAACCTGGACAGTAAAAACACTGAAGCTTTCTTT CASNLDSKNTEAFF
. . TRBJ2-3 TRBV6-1 TGTGCCAGCTTGCGGCAGGGGATCACAGATACGCAGTATTTT CASLRQGITDTQYF
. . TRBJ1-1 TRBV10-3 TGTGCCATCAGGCCAGGGGAGGGCTCGGACACTGAAGCTTTCTTT CAIRPGEGSDTEAFF
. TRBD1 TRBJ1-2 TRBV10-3 TGTGCCATCCGAGCCGGACAGGGGGGCTATGGCTACACCTTC CAIRAGQGGYGYTF
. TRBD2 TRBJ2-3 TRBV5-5 TGTGCCAGCAGCCCAAGGACTAGCGGGGGTCCAGATACGCAGTATTTT CASSPRTSGGPDTQYF
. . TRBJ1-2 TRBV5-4 TGTGCCAGCACACTTGCGTTGGATCTGGGAAATGGCTACACCTTC CASTLALDLGNGYTF
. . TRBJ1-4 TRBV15 TGTGCCACCAGCAGAGAGGGGGTTCTTAATGAAAAACTGTTTTTT CATSREGVLNEKLFF
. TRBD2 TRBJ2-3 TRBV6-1 TGTGCCAGCAGTGCAACTAGCGGGAGGGTTTCAGATACGCAGTATTTT CASSATSGRVSDTQYF
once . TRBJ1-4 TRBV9 TGTGCCAGCAGCGTAGGGTCGGCATCAACGGATGAAAAACTGTTTTTT CASSVGSASTDEKLFF
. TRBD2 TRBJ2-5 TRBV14 TGTGCCAGCAGCCCCTTTCGGGGGGGACGAGAGACCCAGTACTTC CASSPFRGGRETQYF
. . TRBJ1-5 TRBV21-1 TGTGCCAGCAGCAAAGGGACGGGACAGGGACTCAGTCAGCCCCAGCATTTT CASSKGTGQGLSQPQHF
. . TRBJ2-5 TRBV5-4 TGTGCCAGCAGCCAAGAAGCCGATCAAGAGACCCAGTACTTC CASSQEADQETQYF
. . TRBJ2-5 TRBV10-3 TGTGCCATCAGTGATAACTTCCAAGAGACCCAGTACTTC CAISDNFQETQYF
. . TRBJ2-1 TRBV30 TGTGCCTGGGCGAGGGGGGGCTCGCCCAATGAGCAGTTCTTC CAWARGGSPNEQFF
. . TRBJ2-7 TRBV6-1 TGTGCCAGCAGAACCGGGACCGCCACCTACGAGCAGTACTTC CASRTGTATYEQYF
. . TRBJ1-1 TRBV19 TGTGCCAGTTCCCTGAACACTGAAGCTTTCTTT CASSLNTEAFF
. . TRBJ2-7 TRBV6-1 TGTGCCAGCAGTGTAAGTGTGGCAGGCCCGATGGAGCAGTACTTC CASSVSVAGPMEQYF
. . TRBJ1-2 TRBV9 TGTGCCAGCAGCGAAAGGCCGGACGGGGGGAACTATGGCTACACCTTC CASSERPDGGNYGYTF
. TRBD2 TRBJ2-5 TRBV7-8 TGTGCCAGCAGCCCGACTAGCGGGGGTGAGACCCAGTACTTC CASSPTSGGETQYF
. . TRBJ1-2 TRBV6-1 TGTGCCAGCAGTGACGGCCCCGCAGCCGGCTACACCTTC CASSDGPAAGYTF
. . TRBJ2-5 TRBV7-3 TGTGCCAGCAGCTTAATGACATCGCTGGAGACCCAGTACTTC CASSLMTSLETQYF
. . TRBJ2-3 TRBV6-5 TGTGCCAGCAGTTACGGGCCAAATATCGCAGATACGCAGTATTTT CASSYGPNIADTQYF
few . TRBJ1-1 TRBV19 TGTGCCAGTAGATCGAAACAGAACACTGAAGCTTTCTTT CASRSKQNTEAFF
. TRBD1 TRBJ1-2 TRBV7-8 TGTGCCAGCGAACCGGGACAGGGGATCTATGGCTACACCTTC CASEPGQGIYGYTF
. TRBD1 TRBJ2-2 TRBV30 TGTGCCTGGAGACGAGAACAGGGGCGCATAAACACCGGGGAGCTGTTTTTT CAWRREQGRINTGELFF
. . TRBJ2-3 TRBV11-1 TGTGCCAGCAGCTATAGTCACGGCCTGGGGTATACGCAGTATTTT CASSYSHGLGYTQYF
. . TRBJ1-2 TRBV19 TGTGCCAGTAGTCTGGGAGGGGGTTACTATGGCTACACCTTC CASSLGGGYYGYTF
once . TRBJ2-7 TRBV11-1 TGTGCCAGCAGCTCACAAATGGACCAAACGGGCGAGCAGTACTTC CASSSQMDQTGEQYF
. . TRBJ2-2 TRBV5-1 TGCGCCAGCAGCTACCTCCCCGGATTGGCCGGGGAGCTGTTTTTT CASSYLPGLAGELFF
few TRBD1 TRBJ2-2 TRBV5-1 TGCGCCAGCAGCTGGGGGGACAGGACGAACACCGGGGAGCTGTTTTTT CASSWGDRTNTGELFF
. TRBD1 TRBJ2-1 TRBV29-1 TGCAGCGCCCGTGGTGGGACAGGGTTCCCCTACAATGAGCAGTTCTTC CSARGGTGFPYNEQFF
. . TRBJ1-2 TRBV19 TGTGCCAGTAACATAGACAGGAACTATGGCTACACCTTC CASNIDRNYGYTF
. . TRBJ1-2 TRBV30 TGTGCCTGGCTGGGACCGGGATATTTCTACACCTTC CAWLGPGYFYTF
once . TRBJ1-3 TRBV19 TGTGCCAGTAGTATAATCAACACCATATATTTT CASSIINTIYF